A selection of T cell receptor beta chains follows, all from one sample in a study of chemoradiotherapy in HPV16-positive cancers. Sequencing was performed with immunoSEQ multiplex PCR; in TCRdb, only in-frame clones are kept and a portion is missing. The data contain 20,000 to 30,000 clones, approximately 93% of them singletons. The sample was collected from a patient who underwent chemoradiotherapy. The receptors originated from a human donor with HPV-associated anogenital cancer. CDR3s include the opening cysteine and the closing phenylalanine or tryptophan. Each record gives: CDR3 DNA, CDR3 protein, D gene, V gene, clone size, J gene. A D gene is named only where the DNA matches it firmly. Clone size is stated in some rows and not others, as once, few, many or a class when expanded.

CDR3nt: TGTGCCAGCAGCTCCGGGACAGGTCTAGTGGAGCAGTACTTC; CDR3aa: CASSSGTGLVEQYF; d_gene: TRBD1; v_gene: TRBV5-4; abundance: once; j_gene: TRBJ2-7
CDR3nt: TGTGCCAGCAGTGAAGAATTTATTAAGACTGAAGCTTTCTTT; CDR3aa: CASSEEFIKTEAFF; d_gene: NA; v_gene: TRBV6-1; abundance: NA; j_gene: TRBJ1-1
CDR3nt: TGTGCCTGGGGTACAAGCTATGGCTACACCTTC; CDR3aa: CAWGTSYGYTF; d_gene: NA; v_gene: TRBV30; abundance: NA; j_gene: TRBJ1-2
CDR3nt: TGTGCCAGCATGCGGGGAACCACAGATACGCAGTATTTT; CDR3aa: CASMRGTTDTQYF; d_gene: NA; v_gene: TRBV28; abundance: NA; j_gene: TRBJ2-3
CDR3nt: TGTGCCAGTAGTTGGGGACACGTCCTGACTTTC; CDR3aa: CASSWGHVLTF; d_gene: NA; v_gene: TRBV19; abundance: once; j_gene: TRBJ2-6
CDR3nt: TGTGCCAGCAGACCCATTGCTAACACCGGGGAGCTGTTTTTT; CDR3aa: CASRPIANTGELFF; d_gene: NA; v_gene: TRBV25-1; abundance: once; j_gene: TRBJ2-2
CDR3nt: TGTGCCAGTAGTCCAAGGCGGGCAGGGTGGACTGAAGCTTTCTTT; CDR3aa: CASSPRRAGWTEAFF; d_gene: NA; v_gene: TRBV19; abundance: NA; j_gene: TRBJ1-1
CDR3nt: TGTGCCAGCAGCGTAGCTCCTAGGGGGCCAAAACACACTGAAGCTTTCTTT; CDR3aa: CASSVAPRGPKHTEAFF; d_gene: TRBD1; v_gene: TRBV9; abundance: NA; j_gene: TRBJ1-1
CDR3nt: TGTGCCAGCATGGGGTCGGGGTTGGGCGAGCAGTACTTC; CDR3aa: CASMGSGLGEQYF; d_gene: NA; v_gene: TRBV2; abundance: NA; j_gene: TRBJ2-7
CDR3nt: TGTGCCTGGACCCCAAAGGGGACAGGGGGTTATTCACCCCTCCACTTT; CDR3aa: CAWTPKGTGGYSPLHF; d_gene: TRBD1; v_gene: TRBV30; abundance: NA; j_gene: TRBJ1-6
CDR3nt: TGTGCCAGTAGTATCCCCGGAGTGCGGGAGACCCAGTACTTC; CDR3aa: CASSIPGVRETQYF; d_gene: NA; v_gene: TRBV19; abundance: NA; j_gene: TRBJ2-5
CDR3nt: TGCGCCAGCAGCGGGCAGGGTCGGGACACCATATATTTT; CDR3aa: CASSGQGRDTIYF; d_gene: NA; v_gene: TRBV5-1; abundance: NA; j_gene: TRBJ1-3
CDR3nt: TGTGCCAGCAGCTTGGAGCCCAGGGGGATCTATGGCTACACCTTC; CDR3aa: CASSLEPRGIYGYTF; d_gene: TRBD1; v_gene: TRBV5-5; abundance: NA; j_gene: TRBJ1-2
CDR3nt: TGCAGCGTTGAACGGGACAGGAATATTCAGTTCTTC; CDR3aa: CSVERDRNIQFF; d_gene: TRBD1; v_gene: TRBV29-1; abundance: NA; j_gene: TRBJ2-1
CDR3nt: TGTGCCAGCACAGGGACAGGCTCCTACGAGCAGTACTTC; CDR3aa: CASTGTGSYEQYF; d_gene: TRBD1; v_gene: TRBV2; abundance: NA; j_gene: TRBJ2-7
CDR3nt: TGTGCCAGCAGCGTACCCCCCCAGCCCCAGCATTTT; CDR3aa: CASSVPPQPQHF; d_gene: NA; v_gene: TRBV5-5; abundance: NA; j_gene: TRBJ1-5
CDR3nt: TGTGCCAGCAGCCTTGCTGGGGGCTATGGCTACACCTTC; CDR3aa: CASSLAGGYGYTF; d_gene: NA; v_gene: TRBV7-8; abundance: NA; j_gene: TRBJ1-2
CDR3nt: TGTGCCACCAGCAGGGGACAGGGGGTCGTCACAGATACGCAGTATTTT; CDR3aa: CATSRGQGVVTDTQYF; d_gene: TRBD1; v_gene: TRBV15; abundance: NA; j_gene: TRBJ2-3
CDR3nt: TGTGCCAGTAGTTCCCTAGACAGCGTCAATGAGCAGTTCTTC; CDR3aa: CASSSLDSVNEQFF; d_gene: NA; v_gene: TRBV19; abundance: NA; j_gene: TRBJ2-1
CDR3nt: TGTGCCAGTAGTATAGCAGGTGGCTATGGCTACACCTTC; CDR3aa: CASSIAGGYGYTF; d_gene: NA; v_gene: TRBV19; abundance: NA; j_gene: TRBJ1-2